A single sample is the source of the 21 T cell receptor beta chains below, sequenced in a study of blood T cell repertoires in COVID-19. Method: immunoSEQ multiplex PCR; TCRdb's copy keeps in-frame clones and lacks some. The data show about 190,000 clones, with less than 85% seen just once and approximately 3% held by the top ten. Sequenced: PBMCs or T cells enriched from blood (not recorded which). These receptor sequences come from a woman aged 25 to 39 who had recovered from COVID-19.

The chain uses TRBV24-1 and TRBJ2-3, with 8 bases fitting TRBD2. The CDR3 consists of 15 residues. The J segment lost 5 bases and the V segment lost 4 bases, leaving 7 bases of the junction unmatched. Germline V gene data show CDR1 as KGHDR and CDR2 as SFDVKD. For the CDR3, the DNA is TGTGCCACCAGTGAATCCGGGGGGGCCGGAGATACGCAGTATTTT. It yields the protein CATSESGGAGDTQYF.

The CDR3, as DNA: TGTGCCAGCAGCAAATGCGCGGACAGGTCAAATGGGTGGTGGGGCCGCCACGAGCAGTACGTC. Its translation is CASSKCADRSNGWWGRHEQYV. The chain combines TRBV21-1 with TRBJ2-7; TRBD1 reflects the table's D call only, with no check against the DNA. TRBV21-1 is termed a pseudogene. CDR3 length: 21 residues.

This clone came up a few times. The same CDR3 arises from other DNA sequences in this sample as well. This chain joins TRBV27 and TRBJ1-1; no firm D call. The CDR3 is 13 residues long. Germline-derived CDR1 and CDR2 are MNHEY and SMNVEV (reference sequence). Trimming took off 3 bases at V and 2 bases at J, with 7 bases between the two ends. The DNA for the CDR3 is TGTGCCAGCAGTTTGGGCAGAAACACTGAAGCTTTCTTT. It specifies CASSLGRNTEAFF.

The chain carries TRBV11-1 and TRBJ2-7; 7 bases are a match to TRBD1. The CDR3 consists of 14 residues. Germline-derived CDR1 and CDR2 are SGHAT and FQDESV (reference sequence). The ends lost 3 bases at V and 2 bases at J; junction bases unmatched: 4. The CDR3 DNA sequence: TGTGCCAGCAGCTTCGGACAGGTGGCCTACGAGCAGTACTTC. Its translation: CASSFGQVAYEQYF.

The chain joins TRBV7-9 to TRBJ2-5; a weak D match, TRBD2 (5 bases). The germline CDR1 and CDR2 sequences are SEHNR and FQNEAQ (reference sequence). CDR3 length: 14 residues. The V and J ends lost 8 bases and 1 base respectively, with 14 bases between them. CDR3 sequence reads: CASCLGGIQETQYF. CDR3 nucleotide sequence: TGTGCCAGCTGTTTAGGAGGTATCCAAGAGACCCAGTACTTC.

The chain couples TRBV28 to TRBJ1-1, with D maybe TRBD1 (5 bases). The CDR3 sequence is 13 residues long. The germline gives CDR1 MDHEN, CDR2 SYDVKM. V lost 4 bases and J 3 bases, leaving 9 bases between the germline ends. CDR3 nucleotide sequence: TGTGCCAGCAGTTCGGTAGGGGACACTGAAGCTTTCTTT. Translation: CASSSVGDTEAFF. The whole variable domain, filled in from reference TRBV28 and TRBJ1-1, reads DVKVTQSSRYLVKRTGEKVFLECVQDMDHENMFWYRQDPGLGLRLIYFSYDVKMKEKGDIPEGYSVSREKKERFSLILESASTNQTSMYLCASSSVGDTEAFFGQGTRLTVV.

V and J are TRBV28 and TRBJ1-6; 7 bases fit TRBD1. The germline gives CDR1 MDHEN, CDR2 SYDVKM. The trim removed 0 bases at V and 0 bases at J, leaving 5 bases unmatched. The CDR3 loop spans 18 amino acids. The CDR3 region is CASSLWRQGFSYNSPLHF. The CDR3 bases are TGTGCCAGCAGTTTATGGCGACAGGGCTTCTCCTATAATTCACCCCTCCACTTT.

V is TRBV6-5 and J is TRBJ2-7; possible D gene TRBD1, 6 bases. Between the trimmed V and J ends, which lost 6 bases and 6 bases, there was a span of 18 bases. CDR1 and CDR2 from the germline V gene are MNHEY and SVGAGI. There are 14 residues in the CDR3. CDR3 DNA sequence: TGTGCCAGCAGCCCCAGGGGCAGGGTAAGCGAGCAGTACTTC. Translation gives CASSPRGRVSEQYF.

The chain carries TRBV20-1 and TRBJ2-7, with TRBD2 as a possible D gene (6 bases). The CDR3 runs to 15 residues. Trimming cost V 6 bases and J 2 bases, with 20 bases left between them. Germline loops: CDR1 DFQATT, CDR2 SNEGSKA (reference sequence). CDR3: CSASGGESGPYEQYF. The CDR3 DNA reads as TGCAGTGCAAGTGGCGGGGAAAGTGGCCCCTACGAGCAGTACTTC.

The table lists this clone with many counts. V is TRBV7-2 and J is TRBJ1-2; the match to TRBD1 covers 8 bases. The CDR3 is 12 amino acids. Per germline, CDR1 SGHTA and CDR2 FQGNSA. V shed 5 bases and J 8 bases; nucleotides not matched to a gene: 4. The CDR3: CASSPRGRGYTF. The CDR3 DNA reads TGTGCCAGCAGCCCCAGGGGGCGCGGCTACACCTTC. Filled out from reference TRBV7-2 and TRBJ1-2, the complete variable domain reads GAGVSQSPSNKVTEKGKDVELRCDPISGHTALYWYRQSLGQGLEFLIYFQGNSAPDKSGLPSDRFSAERTGGSVSTLTIQRTQQEDSAVYLCASSPRGRGYTFGSGTRLTVV.

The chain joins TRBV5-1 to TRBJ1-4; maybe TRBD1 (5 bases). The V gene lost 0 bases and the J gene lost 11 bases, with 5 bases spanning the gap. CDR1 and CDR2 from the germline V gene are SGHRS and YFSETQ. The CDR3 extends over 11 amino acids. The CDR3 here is CASSLEGKLFF. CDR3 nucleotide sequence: TGCGCCAGCAGCTTGGAGGGGAAACTGTTTTTT.

In nucleotides, the CDR3 is TGTGCCACCAGCAGAGCCGGGGGATCAGCAGATACGCAGTATTTT. Protein: CATSRAGGSADTQYF. The chain combines TRBV15 with TRBJ2-3, with D tentatively TRBD2 (6 bases). Trimming took 1 base from V and 4 from J, leaving 12 bases between them. The CDR3 length is 15 residues. Germline assignment: CDR1 LNHNV and CDR2 YYDKDF (reference sequence).

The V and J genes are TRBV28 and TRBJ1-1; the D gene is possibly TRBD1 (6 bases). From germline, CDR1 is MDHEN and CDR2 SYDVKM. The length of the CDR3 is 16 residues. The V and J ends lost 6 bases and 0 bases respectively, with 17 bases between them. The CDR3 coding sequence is TGTGCCAGCAGCCCCCCAGGTTGGGACATGAACACTGAAGCTTTCTTT. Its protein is CASSPPGWDMNTEAFF.

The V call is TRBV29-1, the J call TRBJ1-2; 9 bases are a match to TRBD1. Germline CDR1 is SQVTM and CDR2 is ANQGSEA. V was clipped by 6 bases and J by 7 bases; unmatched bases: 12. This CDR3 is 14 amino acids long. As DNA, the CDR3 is TGCAGCGTGGTAGAATCGGGACAGGGAGCTGGCTACACCTTC. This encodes CSVVESGQGAGYTF.

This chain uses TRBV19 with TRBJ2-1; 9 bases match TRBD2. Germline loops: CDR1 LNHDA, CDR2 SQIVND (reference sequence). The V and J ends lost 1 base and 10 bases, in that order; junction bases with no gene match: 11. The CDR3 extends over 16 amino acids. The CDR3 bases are TGTGCCAGTAGTATAGGGGGGCTAGCGGGATCAAGGGAGCAGTTCTTC. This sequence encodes CASSIGGLAGSREQFF.

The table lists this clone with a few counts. CDR3 amino acids: CASSFSDTQYF. CDR3 nucleotides: TGTGCCAGCAGCTTTAGTGATACGCAGTATTTT. The chain uses TRBV11-2 and TRBJ2-3; D ambiguous. The CDR3 is made up of 11 amino acids. The V gene lost 3 bases and the J gene lost 6 bases, with 4 bases spanning the gap. Germline V gene lookup returns CDR1 SGHAT and CDR2 FQNNGV.

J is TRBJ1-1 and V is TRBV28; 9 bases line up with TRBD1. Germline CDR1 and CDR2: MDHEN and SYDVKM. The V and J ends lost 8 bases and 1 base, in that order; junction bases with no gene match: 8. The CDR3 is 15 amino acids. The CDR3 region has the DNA TGTGCCAGCCTCGGACAGGGGTTTCGGAACACTGAAGCTTTCTTT. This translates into CASLGQGFRNTEAFF.

CDR3 residues: CASSLVLAASSYNSPLHF. CDR3 in DNA: TGCGCCAGCAGCTTGGTCTTGGCAGCGAGCTCCTATAATTCACCCCTCCACTTT. This chain links TRBV5-1 with TRBJ1-6; D call uncertain. The V end was cut by 0 bases, the J end by 0 bases, with 13 bases between. The CDR3 length is 18 residues. Germline CDR1 is SGHRS and CDR2 is YFSETQ.

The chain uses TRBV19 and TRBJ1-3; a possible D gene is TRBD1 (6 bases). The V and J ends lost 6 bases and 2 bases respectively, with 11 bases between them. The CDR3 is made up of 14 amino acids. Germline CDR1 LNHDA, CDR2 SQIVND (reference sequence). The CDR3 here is CASRQGKAGNTIYF. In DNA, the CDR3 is TGTGCCAGTAGGCAGGGGAAAGCTGGAAACACCATATATTTT.

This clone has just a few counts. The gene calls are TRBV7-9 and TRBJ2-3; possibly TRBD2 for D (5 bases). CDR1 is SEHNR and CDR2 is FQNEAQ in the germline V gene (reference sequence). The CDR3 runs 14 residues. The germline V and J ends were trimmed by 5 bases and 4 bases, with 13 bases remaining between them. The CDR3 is CASSPVRAPDTQYF. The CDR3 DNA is TGTGCCAGCAGCCCCGTGAGGGCCCCAGATACGCAGTATTTT.

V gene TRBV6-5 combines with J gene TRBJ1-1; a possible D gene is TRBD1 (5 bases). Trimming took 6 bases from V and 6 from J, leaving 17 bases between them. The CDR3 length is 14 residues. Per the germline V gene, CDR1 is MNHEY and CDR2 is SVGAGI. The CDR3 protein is CASRLDPGGAEAFF. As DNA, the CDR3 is TGTGCCAGCAGGCTCGACCCGGGGGGGGCTGAAGCTTTCTTT.